This T cell receptor (beta chain) comes out of a study of shared clonotypes between healthy human individuals. The overall study: Two female and a few male donors aged 18 to 49 were enrolled. Three plates each covered CD4 naive and memory; CD8 naive two, CD8 memory one.

Sequencing used immunoSEQ multiplex PCR; TCRdb keeps in-frame clones, though not all of them. The sample shows about 2.4 million clones, roughly 93% of them seen only once. Trimming took 5 bases from V and 1 from J; bases not matched to a gene: 6. Germline V gene lookup returns CDR1 SGDLS and CDR2 YYNGEE. The CDR3 extends over 16 amino acids. The specimen sequenced was naive CD4+ T cells from PBMCs. Specified subset: CD45RA+ positively selected. This TCR came from a man aged 18 to 35 in good health. Some clones in this sample may be carry-over from other donors' samples. The chain combines TRBV9 with TRBJ1-4; 9 nucleotides line up with TRBD1. The CDR3 protein is CASSSDRGETNEKLFF. The CDR3 region has the DNA TGTGCCAGCAGTTCGGACAGGGGCGAAACTAATGAAAAACTGTTTTTT.